These T cell receptor beta chains were read from a single sample in a study of blood T cell repertoires in COVID-19. Using immunoSEQ multiplex PCR, the repertoire was profiled, and TCRdb retains in-frame clones only, with some absent. The data show about 76,000 clones, with about four fifths seen just once and 20% to 25% held by the top ten. Material: peripheral blood. These TCRs come from a man between 65 and 79 years old with acute or convalescent COVID-19. Each CDR3 is given with its conserved first and last residue. Each record gives: J gene, D gene, V gene, clone size, CDR3 DNA, CDR3 protein. The D gene is left open where the match is weak. Size is omitted from some rows. Given values are once, few, many or a class for expanded clones.

J: TRBJ2-3
D: TRBD2
V: TRBV5-1
size: few
DNA: TGCGCCAGCAGCTTGCTGGGACTAGCGGGAGGGCCTGATACGCAGTATTTT
CDR3: CASSLLGLAGGPDTQYF

J: TRBJ2-1
D: TRBD2
V: TRBV4-1
size: -
DNA: TGCGCCAGCAGCTCACGGGGGACTAGCAGCCCCAATGAGCAGTTCTTC
CDR3: CASSSRGTSSPNEQFF

J: TRBJ2-2
D: -
V: TRBV14
size: -
DNA: TGTGCCAGCAGCCAAGGTCCCCCCTGGGAGCTGTTTTTT
CDR3: CASSQGPPWELFF

J: TRBJ1-1
D: TRBD1
V: TRBV7-9
size: few
DNA: TGTGCCAGCAGCGAGACAGGGGGCTGGACTGAAGCTTTCTTT
CDR3: CASSETGGWTEAFF

J: TRBJ1-3
D: -
V: TRBV29-1
size: -
DNA: TGCAGCTCAACTGGCGACAGCTCTGGAAACACCATATATTTT
CDR3: CSSTGDSSGNTIYF

J: TRBJ1-1
D: -
V: TRBV18
size: -
DNA: TGTGCCAGCTTCACCACAAAGATGAACACTGAAGCTTTCTTT
CDR3: CASFTTKMNTEAFF

J: TRBJ1-2
D: TRBD1
V: TRBV4-1
size: -
DNA: TGCGCCAGCAGCCAGACGGGACAGGACGATGGCTACACCTTT
CDR3: CASSQTGQDDGYTF

J: TRBJ2-7
D: TRBD2
V: TRBV6-2/TRBV6-3
size: -
DNA: TGTGCCAGCAGTTACCCGAACGGGGGGACCTCCTACGAGCAGTACTTC
CDR3: CASSYPNGGTSYEQYF

J: TRBJ1-1
D: -
V: TRBV29-1
size: -
DNA: TGCAGCGGTTCACAAGGACAACTCACTGAAGCTTTCTTT
CDR3: CSGSQGQLTEAFF

J: TRBJ2-5
D: TRBD2
V: TRBV4-1
size: -
DNA: TGCGCCAGCAAACCGGGACTAGCGGCGTACCAAGAGACCCAGTACTTC
CDR3: CASKPGLAAYQETQYF

J: TRBJ1-2
D: -
V: TRBV19
size: -
DNA: TGTGCCAGTGGGCAGGGGTTTAACTATGGCTACACCTTC
CDR3: CASGQGFNYGYTF

J: TRBJ2-3
D: TRBD2
V: TRBV5-6
size: once
DNA: TGTGCCAGCAGCTTACTAGCGGGAGGGAGCACAGATACGCAGTATTTT
CDR3: CASSLLAGGSTDTQYF

J: TRBJ1-3
D: TRBD1
V: TRBV7-2
size: -
DNA: TGTGCCAGCTTACAGGGGCTCTCTGGAAACACCATATATTTT
CDR3: CASLQGLSGNTIYF

J: TRBJ1-3
D: TRBD1
V: TRBV7-9
size: -
DNA: TGTGCCAGCAGCTTAACCCCGGGACAGGGTGGTGGAAACACCATATATTTT
CDR3: CASSLTPGQGGGNTIYF

J: TRBJ2-3
D: -
V: TRBV4-2
size: -
DNA: TGTGCCAGCAGCCAAGAGGTCTTAAGCTACCTGTCGACGCAGTATTTT
CDR3: CASSQEVLSYLSTQYF

J: TRBJ2-7
D: -
V: TRBV20-1
size: -
DNA: TGCAGTGCTAGTCCTCTAGCGAACCCTACCTACGAGCAGTACTTC
CDR3: CSASPLANPTYEQYF

J: TRBJ1-2
D: -
V: TRBV19
size: -
DNA: TGTGCCAGTAGTATAGATTATGACCGAGGGGGAGATGGCTACACCTTC
CDR3: CASSIDYDRGGDGYTF

J: TRBJ2-7
D: -
V: TRBV7-8
size: few
DNA: TGTGCCAGCAGCTTAAGTCTCTGGGAGCCCGAGCAGTACTTC
CDR3: CASSLSLWEPEQYF